This T cell receptor (beta chain) was captured in a study of blood T cell repertoires in COVID-19. Study at large: The samples span acute and convalescent COVID-19 from the United States, Italy and Spain.

Cohorts were assigned according to the clinical history that participants reported. Clones were read by immunoSEQ multiplex PCR, and TCRdb kept only the in-frame ones, dropping some. This sample yields over 200,000 clones, of which under 90% are seen a single time; around 1.8% belongs to the top ten. The germline CDR1 and CDR2 sequences are SNHLY and FYNNEI. The CDR3 loop spans 16 amino acids. Trimming cost V 4 bases and J 6 bases; bases outside gene matches: 5. V gene TRBV2 combines with J gene TRBJ2-2, with 13 bases lining up with TRBD2. The sequence derives from a man aged 60 to 69 who had recovered from COVID-19. Sequenced sample: PBMCs or T cells enriched from blood (not recorded which). CDR3 residues: CASSVTSGGAAGELFF. The CDR3 DNA is TGTGCCAGCAGTGTAACTAGCGGGGGGGCAGCCGGGGAGCTGTTTTTT.